A selection of T cell receptor beta chains follows, all from one sample in a study of blood T cell repertoires in COVID-19. Sequencing used immunoSEQ multiplex PCR; TCRdb keeps in-frame clones, though not all of them. The sample consists of over 130,000 clones, 70% to 90% of them appearing once. Sequenced sample: peripheral blood. The receptors come from a man aged 65 to 85 with acute or convalescent COVID-19. Both conserved end residues are part of each CDR3. Each record gives: J gene, clone size, D gene, V gene, CDR3 protein, CDR3 DNA. D genes are given only for firm matches. The size field is filled for only some rows; it gives once, few, many or a size class.

TRBJ2-1 - - TRBV11-2 CASSRAGTLNEAFF TGTGCCAGCAGCCGCGCCGGGACTCTCAATGAGGCGTTCTTC
TRBJ2-2 - TRBD2 TRBV4-1 CASSQDPGGRTGELFF TGCGCCAGCAGCCAGGATCCGGGGGGAAGGACCGGGGAGCTGTTTTTT
TRBJ2-1 - TRBD2 TRBV28 CASSLNSGRSYNEQFF TGTGCCAGCAGTTTAAATAGCGGGAGATCTTACAATGAGCAGTTCTTC
TRBJ1-4 once - TRBV6-1 CASRDYRDSEKLFF TGTGCCAGCAGGGATTACAGGGATAGTGAAAAACTGTTTTTT
TRBJ2-1 - - TRBV6-1 CASSRQTPGEQFF TGTGCCAGCAGTCGTCAGACCCCGGGTGAGCAGTTCTTC
TRBJ1-2 - TRBD1 TRBV30 CAWSVLQGAGGYTF TGTGCCTGGAGTGTACTTCAGGGGGCGGGTGGCTACACCTTC
TRBJ2-3 - - TRBV27 CASSIGTDTQYF TGTGCCAGCAGTATCGGCACAGATACGCAGTATTTT
TRBJ2-7 - - TRBV19 CASSITATYEQYF TGTGCCAGTAGTATAACAGCTACCTACGAGCAGTACTTC
TRBJ2-3 - - TRBV18 CASSPTLAADTQYF TGTGCCAGCTCACCAACATTAGCGGCTGATACGCAGTATTTT
TRBJ1-2 - - TRBV19 CASKPGVGYGYTF TGTGCCAGTAAACCCGGGGTCGGCTATGGCTACACCTTC
TRBJ1-5 - - TRBV19 CASSIGGLIRQPQHF TGTGCCAGTAGTATAGGAGGACTAATTCGACAGCCCCAGCATTTT
TRBJ1-6 few - TRBV30 CAWSSGRNSPLHF TGTGCCTGGAGTTCGGGGAGAAATTCACCCCTCCACTTT
TRBJ2-7 - - TRBV5-1 CASSSSLGGEQYF TGCGCCAGCAGCTCTTCACTAGGTGGCGAGCAGTACTTC
TRBJ2-3 - TRBD2 TRBV28 CASGLVSGTDTQYF TGTGCCAGCGGACTAGTAAGTGGCACAGATACGCAGTATTTT
TRBJ1-3 - - TRBV5-5 CASSLDGGTAGNTIYF TGTGCCAGCAGCTTGGATGGGGGGACGGCTGGAAACACCATATATTTT
TRBJ2-7 once TRBD2 TRBV9 CASSVGLASGLLEQYF TGTGCCAGCAGCGTAGGTTTGGCTAGCGGGCTACTCGAGCAGTACTTC
TRBJ1-6 - TRBD1 TRBV30 CAWSVREGQRTYNSPLHF TGTGCCTGGAGTGTACGAGAGGGACAGAGGACCTATAATTCACCCCTCCACTTT
TRBJ1-2 - - TRBV19 CASSAETVFYGYTF TGTGCCAGTAGTGCCGAGACAGTTTTCTATGGCTACACCTTC
TRBJ1-6 - - TRBV6-5 CASSYSGNSPLHF TGTGCCAGCAGTTACTCCGGGAATTCACCCCTCCACTTT
TRBJ2-1 - TRBD2 TRBV14 CASSQEAWTSGSNYNEQFF TGTGCCAGCAGCCAAGAAGCATGGACTAGCGGGAGTAATTACAATGAGCAGTTCTTC
TRBJ1-5 few - TRBV19 CASSIDGVQPQHF TGTGCCAGTAGTATAGACGGGGTTCAGCCCCAGCATTTT
TRBJ2-7 few TRBD1 TRBV19 CASSTGQGIYEQYF TGTGCCAGTAGTACGGGACAGGGTATCTACGAGCAGTACTTC
TRBJ1-4 - TRBD1 TRBV19 CASSIAGTEDKLFF TGTGCCAGTAGTATTGCCGGGACAGAAGACAAACTGTTTTTT
TRBJ2-3 - TRBD2 TRBV4-1 CASSQVIGTSGAGTDTQYF TGCGCCAGCAGCCAAGTGATCGGGACTAGCGGGGCCGGCACAGATACGCAGTATTTT
TRBJ2-7 - TRBD1 TRBV6-5 CASSYKTGSYEQYF TGTGCCAGCAGTTATAAGACAGGGTCCTACGAGCAGTACTTC
TRBJ2-5 - - TRBV5-4 CASSSGQETQYF TGTGCCAGCAGCTCAGGCCAAGAGACCCAGTACTTC
TRBJ1-2 - - TRBV18 CASSSNAQNGYTF TGTGCCAGCTCATCAAACGCACAGAATGGCTACACCTTC
TRBJ2-1 - - TRBV27 CASSLNSDYYDNEQFF TGTGCCAGCAGTCTCAATAGCGACTACTACGACAATGAGCAGTTCTTC
TRBJ2-5 - - TRBV20-1 CSAPGQETQYF TGCAGTGCCCCAGGCCAAGAGACCCAGTACTTC
TRBJ1-6 - TRBD1 TRBV27 CASSLRRTGGDSPLHF TGTGCCAGCAGTTTACGGCGGACAGGGGGGGATTCACCCCTCCACTTT
TRBJ2-7 once TRBD2 TRBV28 CASSSPSLAGAYYEQYF TGTGCCAGCAGTTCACCGTCGTTAGCGGGAGCATACTACGAGCAGTACTTC
TRBJ1-5 - - TRBV6-1 CASSEVELEPQHF TGTGCCAGCAGTGAAGTAGAGTTGGAGCCCCAGCATTTT
TRBJ2-7 - TRBD1 TRBV4-3 CASSQGLAGGLQQYF TGCGCCAGCAGCCAAGGCTTGGCAGGGGGCCTCCAGCAGTACTTC